This T cell receptor beta chain is from a study of T cells in Graves' hyperthyroidism and ophthalmopathy. CDR1 is MNHEY, CDR2 SVGEGT, per germline. The CDR3 spans 14 residues. V was clipped by 2 bases and J by 2 bases, with 9 bases between them. This clonotype was seen repeatedly, ten times or more. Regions amplified from RNA transcripts were the TCR beta CDR3 regions. HTBI primers were employed in a first-round RT-PCR of the TCR CDR3. One entry per CDR3 protein results from TCRdb running MiXCR on the multiplex PCR reads. The table lists 500,000 to 650,000 distinct CDR3 sequences, 13% to 15% of them singletons.

Specimen: blood. The sequence was obtained from a woman between 50 and 59 years old with Graves' ophthalmopathy. The chain combines TRBV6-2 or TRBV6-3 with TRBJ1-1; D perhaps matches TRBD1 (6 bases). In nucleotides, the CDR3 is TGTGCCAGCAGTTACGACAGGATCAACACTGAAGCTTTCTTT. This sequence encodes CASSYDRINTEAFF.